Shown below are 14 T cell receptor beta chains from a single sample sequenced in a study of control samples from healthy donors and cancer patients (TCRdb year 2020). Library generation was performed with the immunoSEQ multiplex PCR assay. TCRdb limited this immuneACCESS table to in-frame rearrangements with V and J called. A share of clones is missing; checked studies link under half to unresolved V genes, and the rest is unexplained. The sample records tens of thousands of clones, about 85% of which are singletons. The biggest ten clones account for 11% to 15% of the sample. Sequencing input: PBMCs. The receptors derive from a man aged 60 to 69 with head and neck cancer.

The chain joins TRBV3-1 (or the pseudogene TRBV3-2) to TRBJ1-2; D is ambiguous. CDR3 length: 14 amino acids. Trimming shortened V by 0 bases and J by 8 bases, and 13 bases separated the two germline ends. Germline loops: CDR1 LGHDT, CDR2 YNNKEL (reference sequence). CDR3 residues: CASSQEEGFRGYTF. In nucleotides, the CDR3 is TGTGCCAGCAGCCAAGAGGAAGGTTTCAGGGGCTACACCTTC.

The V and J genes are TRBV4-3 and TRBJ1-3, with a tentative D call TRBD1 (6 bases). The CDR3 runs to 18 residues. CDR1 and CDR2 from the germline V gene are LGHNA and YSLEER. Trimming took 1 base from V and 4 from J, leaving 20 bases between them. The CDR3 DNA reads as TGCGCCAGCAGCCAAGGGCTACAGGGTTTATTGGGCGGAAACACCATATATTTT. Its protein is CASSQGLQGLLGGNTIYF.

DNA of the CDR3: TGTGCCAGCAATCCCTACCCCTTATTGAACACTGAAGCTTTCTTT. Its protein is CASNPYPLLNTEAFF. The rearrangement joins TRBV6-5 to TRBJ1-1; D uncertain. Per the germline V gene, CDR1 is MNHEY and CDR2 is SVGAGI. CDR3 length: 15 amino acids. Trimming took off 7 bases at V and 0 bases at J, with 15 bases between the two ends.

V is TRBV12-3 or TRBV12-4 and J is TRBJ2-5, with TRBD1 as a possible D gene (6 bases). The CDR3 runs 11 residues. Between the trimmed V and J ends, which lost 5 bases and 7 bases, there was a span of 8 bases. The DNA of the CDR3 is TGTGCCAGCAGTCGAGGGGGGACCCAGTACTTC. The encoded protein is CASSRGGTQYF.

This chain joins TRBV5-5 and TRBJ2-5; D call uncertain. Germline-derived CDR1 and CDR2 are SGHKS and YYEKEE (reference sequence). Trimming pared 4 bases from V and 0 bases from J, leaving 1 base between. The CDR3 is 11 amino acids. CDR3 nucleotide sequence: TGTGCCAGCAGCAACCAAGAGACCCAGTACTTC. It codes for CASSNQETQYF. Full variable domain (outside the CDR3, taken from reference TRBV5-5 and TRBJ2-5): DAGVTQSPTHLIKTRGQQVTLRCSPISGHKSVSWYQQVLGQGPQFIFQYYEKEERGRGNFPDRFSARQFPNYSSELNVNALLLGDSALYLCASSNQETQYFGPGTRLLVL.

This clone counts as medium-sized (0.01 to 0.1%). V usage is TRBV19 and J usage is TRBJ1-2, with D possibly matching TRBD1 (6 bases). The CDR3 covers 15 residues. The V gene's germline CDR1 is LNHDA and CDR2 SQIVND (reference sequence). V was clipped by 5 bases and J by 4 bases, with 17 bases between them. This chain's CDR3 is CASSPQGPRGYGYTF. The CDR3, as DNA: TGTGCCAGTAGTCCACAGGGACCTCGGGGCTATGGCTACACCTTC.

The CDR3 DNA reads as TGTGCCAGCAGTGAATGGGGAGGAGACTATGGCTACACCTTC. It is translated as CASSEWGGDYGYTF. V and J are TRBV6-1 and TRBJ1-2, with no clear D. In germline, CDR1 is MNHNS, CDR2 SASEGT. The V end lost 2 bases, the J end lost 3 bases, and 10 bases lay between the germline ends. The CDR3 length is 14 residues.

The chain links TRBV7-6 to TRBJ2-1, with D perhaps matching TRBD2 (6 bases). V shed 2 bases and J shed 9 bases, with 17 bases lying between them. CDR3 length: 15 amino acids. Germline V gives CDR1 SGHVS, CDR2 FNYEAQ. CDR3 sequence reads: CASSLKVGGGSEQFF. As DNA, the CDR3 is TGTGCCAGCAGCTTAAAGGTTGGGGGAGGCTCTGAGCAGTTCTTC.

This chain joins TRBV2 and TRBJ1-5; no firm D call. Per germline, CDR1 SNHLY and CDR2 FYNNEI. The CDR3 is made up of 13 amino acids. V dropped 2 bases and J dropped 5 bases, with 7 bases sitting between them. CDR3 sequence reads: CASSENGDQPQHF. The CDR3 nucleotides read TGTGCCAGCAGTGAAAACGGAGATCAGCCCCAGCATTTT. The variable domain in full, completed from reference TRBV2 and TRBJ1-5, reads EPEVTQTPSHQVTQMGQEVILRCVPISNHLYFYWYRQILGQKVEFLVSFYNNEISEKSEIFDDQFSVERPDGSNFTLKIRSTKLEDSAMYFCASSENGDQPQHFGDGTRLSIL.

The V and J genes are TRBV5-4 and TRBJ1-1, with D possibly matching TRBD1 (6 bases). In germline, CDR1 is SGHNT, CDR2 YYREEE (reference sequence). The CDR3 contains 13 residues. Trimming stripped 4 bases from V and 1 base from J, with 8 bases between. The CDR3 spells CASSPGQNTEAFF. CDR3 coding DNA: TGTGCCAGCAGCCCGGGACAGAACACTGAAGCTTTCTTT.

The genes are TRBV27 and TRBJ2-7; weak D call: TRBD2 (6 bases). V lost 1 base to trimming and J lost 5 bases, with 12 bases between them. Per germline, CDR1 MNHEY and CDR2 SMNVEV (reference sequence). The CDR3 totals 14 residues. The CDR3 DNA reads TGTGCCAGCAGTTTATTTTTCGGGAGAGACGAGCAGTACTTC. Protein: CASSLFFGRDEQYF.

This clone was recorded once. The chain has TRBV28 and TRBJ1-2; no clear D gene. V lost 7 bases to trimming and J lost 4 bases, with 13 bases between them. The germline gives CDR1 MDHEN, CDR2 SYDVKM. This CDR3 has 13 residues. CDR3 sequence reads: CASNLNMGYGYTF. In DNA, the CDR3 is TGTGCCAGCAACCTTAACATGGGCTATGGCTACACCTTC.

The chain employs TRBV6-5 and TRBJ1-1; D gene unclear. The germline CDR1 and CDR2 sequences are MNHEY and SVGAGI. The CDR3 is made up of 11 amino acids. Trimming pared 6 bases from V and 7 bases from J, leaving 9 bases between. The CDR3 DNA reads TGTGCCAGCAGAGACCACAGTGAAGCTTTCTTT. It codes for CASRDHSEAFF.

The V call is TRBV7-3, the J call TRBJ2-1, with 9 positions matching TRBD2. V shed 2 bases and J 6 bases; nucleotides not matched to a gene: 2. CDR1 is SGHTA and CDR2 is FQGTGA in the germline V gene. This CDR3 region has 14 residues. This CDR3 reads CASSLLAGTNEQFF. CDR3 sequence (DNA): TGTGCCAGCAGCTTACTAGCGGGAACCAATGAGCAGTTCTTC.